The rows below give T cell receptor beta chains drawn from one sample of a study of tumor and adjacent non-tumor tissue in lung cancer. TCRdb redid the calling of the multiplex PCR reads with MiXCR, one entry per CDR3 protein. There are just over 200,000 distinct CDR3 sequences in the sample; 60% to 75% occur only once, and approximately 25% lies in the top ten. Sequencing was performed on lung tumor tissue. Receptors originate from a man in his 60s with non-small cell lung cancer. CDR3s include the opening cysteine and the closing phenylalanine or tryptophan. D genes are given only for firm matches. The size of a clone is reported for some rows only, either as once, few or many, or as a class for expanded clones.

J: TRBJ2-6; D: NA; size: NA; V: TRBV6-6; DNA: TGTACCAGCAGTTACCCGACAGGTTTCTCTGGGGCCAACGTCCTGATTTTC; CDR3: CTSSYPTGFSGANVLIF
J: TRBJ1-1; D: NA; size: few; V: TRBV5-1; DNA: TGCGCCAGCAGCTTGCGAGGGACGGGCACTGAAGCTTTCTTT; CDR3: CASSLRGTGTEAFF
J: TRBJ2-5; D: TRBD2; size: NA; V: TRBV10-2; DNA: TGCGCCAGCAGTAAGTCAATAGCGGGGGGGCAAGAGACCCAGTACTTC; CDR3: CASSKSIAGGQETQYF
J: TRBJ2-5; D: NA; size: NA; V: TRBV20-1; DNA: TGCAGTGCCAGCAGATTAATCCAAGAGACCCAGTACTTC; CDR3: CSASRLIQETQYF
J: TRBJ1-1; D: NA; size: NA; V: TRBV29-1; DNA: TGCAGCGTTGAAGGTGATCGGACCATGAACACTGAAGCTTTCTTT; CDR3: CSVEGDRTMNTEAFF
J: TRBJ1-3; D: NA; size: NA; V: TRBV20-1; DNA: TGCAGTGCTACCTCAGGGGAAAGTGGAAGCACCATATATTTT; CDR3: CSATSGESGSTIYF
J: TRBJ1-4; D: NA; size: NA; V: TRBV6-9; DNA: TGTGCCAGCTGTTATAAGTGCGCCTCGGGGGATGAAAAACTGTTTTTT; CDR3: CASCYKCASGDEKLFF
J: TRBJ2-3; D: NA; size: NA; V: TRBV12-3/TRBV12-4; DNA: TGTGCCAGCATTCCTAGCGTGAGACCAGATACGCAGTGTTTT; CDR3: CASIPSVRPDTQCF
J: TRBJ1-1; D: TRBD1; size: NA; V: TRBV4-1; DNA: TGCGCCAGCAACCAGGGCAGGGGGGGGATGAACACTGAAGCTTTCTTT; CDR3: CASNQGRGGMNTEAFF
J: TRBJ2-3; D: TRBD2; size: NA; V: TRBV24-1; DNA: TGTGCCATCAGTGATTTCCAGACTAGCGGGGGTTCAGATACGCAGTATTTT; CDR3: CAISDFQTSGGSDTQYF
J: TRBJ1-1; D: NA; size: few; V: TRBV6-5; DNA: TGTGCCAGCAGCGGGGACACCATGAACACTGAAGCTTTCTTT; CDR3: CASSGDTMNTEAFF
J: TRBJ2-7; D: NA; size: few; V: TRBV7-9; DNA: TGTGCCAGCAGCGAGGGACTGTTCTACGAGCAGTACTTC; CDR3: CASSEGLFYEQYF
J: TRBJ1-2; D: NA; size: few; V: TRBV6-1; DNA: TGTGCCAGCAGCAACCCAGGGAGGTGGGACTATGGCTACACCTTC; CDR3: CASSNPGRWDYGYTF
J: TRBJ1-6; D: NA; size: NA; V: TRBV5-4; DNA: TGTGCCGGCAGCTTGCAGGAGTCGAATTCACCCCTCCACTTT; CDR3: CAGSLQESNSPLHF
J: TRBJ1-6; D: NA; size: many; V: TRBV20-1; DNA: TGCAGTGCTAGAGATCAGAGTTATTCACCCCTCCACTTT; CDR3: CSARDQSYSPLHF
J: TRBJ2-5; D: NA; size: NA; V: TRBV6-1; DNA: TGCGCCAGGAGTATTTCCAACTTC; CDR3: CARSISNF
J: TRBJ2-1; D: NA; size: once; V: TRBV5-4; DNA: TGTGCCAACAGCTTGCGCCAGGGAGTGAATGAGCAGTTCTTC; CDR3: CANSLRQGVNEQFF
J: TRBJ2-1; D: TRBD1; size: many; V: TRBV6-5; DNA: TGTGCCAGCAGTTACACTCGGGACAGTCGGATGCACAATGAGCAGTTCTTC; CDR3: CASSYTRDSRMHNEQFF
J: TRBJ1-3; D: NA; size: few; V: TRBV29-1; DNA: TGCAGCGTTGGATTGACAGGTGGAAACTCTGGAAACACCATATATTTT; CDR3: CSVGLTGGNSGNTIYF
J: TRBJ2-7; D: NA; size: NA; V: TRBV29-1; DNA: TGCAGCGTTGAAGATCACTCCCGGGATCAAAGCTCCTACGAGCAATACTTC; CDR3: CSVEDHSRDQSSYEQYF
J: TRBJ2-6; D: NA; size: NA; V: TRBV25-1; DNA: TGTGCCAGCAGTCACCTCGGACAGATGAGCTCTGGGGCCAACGTCCTGACTTTC; CDR3: CASSHLGQMSSGANVLTF
J: TRBJ1-1; D: NA; size: NA; V: TRBV5-6; DNA: TGTGCCAACAGGAACTTCATTAACAGGGCCCCGAGCACTGAAGCTTTCTTT; CDR3: CANRNFINRAPSTEAFF
J: TRBJ2-2; D: TRBD1; size: NA; V: TRBV11-2; DNA: TGTGCCAGCAGTTCGACAGGGATTATTACCGGGGACCTGTTTTTT; CDR3: CASSSTGIITGDLFF
J: TRBJ2-7; D: TRBD2; size: NA; V: TRBV28; DNA: TGTGCCAGCAGTTCCCGACTAGCGGGAACCTACGAGCAGTACTTC; CDR3: CASSSRLAGTYEQYF
J: TRBJ2-1; D: TRBD2; size: many; V: TRBV5-4; DNA: TGTGCCAGCAGCCGACTAGCGGGGGGGGGGAATGAGCAGTTCTTC; CDR3: CASSRLAGGGNEQFF
J: TRBJ1-5; D: NA; size: many; V: TRBV12-3/TRBV12-4; DNA: TGTGCCAGCAGTTTCCGACAGTACAATCAGCCCCAGCATTTT; CDR3: CASSFRQYNQPQHF
J: TRBJ2-1; D: NA; size: once; V: TRBV20-1; DNA: TGCAGTGTTAGAATCCTAGGAGGGGACAAATACAATGAGCAGTTCTTC; CDR3: CSVRILGGDKYNEQFF
J: TRBJ2-5; D: NA; size: once; V: TRBV20-1; DNA: TGTAGTGCTAGTGATCGGAGCCCCGGGGGAGAGACCCAGTACTTC; CDR3: CSASDRSPGGETQYF
J: TRBJ1-1; D: NA; size: many; V: TRBV11-2; DNA: TGTGCCAGCAGCTTATCCGTTGACACTGAAGCTTTCTTT; CDR3: CASSLSVDTEAFF
J: TRBJ2-7; D: NA; size: few; V: TRBV20-1; DNA: TGCAGTGCTAGAGATCGGGGCATTACCTACGAGCAGTACTTC; CDR3: CSARDRGITYEQYF
J: TRBJ2-3; D: NA; size: NA; V: TRBV6-5; DNA: TGTGCCAGCAGCGCAGGCACAGCTGCGCAATATTTT; CDR3: CASSAGTAAQYF
J: TRBJ2-5; D: NA; size: NA; V: TRBV12-3/TRBV12-4; DNA: TGTGACAGCGGCCCAGGGTACCGAGAGACCCAATACTTC; CDR3: CDSGPGYRETQYF
J: TRBJ2-3; D: NA; size: NA; V: TRBV10-2; DNA: TGCGCCAGCTCTAGCGGTGGGGGGGGCGAGACTTTCACAGATACGCAGTATTTT; CDR3: CASSSGGGGETFTDTQYF
J: TRBJ1-1; D: NA; size: NA; V: TRBV28; DNA: TGTGCAAACACTGCATCTTTCTTT; CDR3: CANTASFF
J: TRBJ2-3; D: TRBD1; size: NA; V: TRBV6-6; DNA: TGTGCCTGCAGATACCCTGGGACAGGGGGTCCCACAGATACGCAGTATTTT; CDR3: CACRYPGTGGPTDTQYF
J: TRBJ2-7; D: NA; size: NA; V: TRBV7-2; DNA: TGTACCAGCAGCTTATCTAGAGTGTACTCCTACGAGCAGTACTTC; CDR3: CTSSLSRVYSYEQYF
J: TRBJ2-2; D: NA; size: NA; V: TRBV29-1; DNA: TGCAGCTTAGAGGGACGCTACACCGGGGATCTGTTTTTT; CDR3: CSLEGRYTGDLFF
J: TRBJ2-1; D: NA; size: once; V: TRBV11-1; DNA: TGTGCCAACAGCCTGACAGTGTTGGGCAATGAGCAGTTCTTC; CDR3: CANSLTVLGNEQFF
J: TRBJ2-1; D: TRBD2; size: few; V: TRBV5-1; DNA: TGCGCCAGCAGCTTAGCGGGAGGCGTCAATGAGCAGTTCTTC; CDR3: CASSLAGGVNEQFF
J: TRBJ1-1; D: NA; size: NA; V: TRBV6-5; DNA: TGTGCCAGCAGTTACGGTTTCGGGAACACTGAAGCTTTCTTT; CDR3: CASSYGFGNTEAFF
J: TRBJ2-5; D: NA; size: NA; V: TRBV6-5; DNA: TGTGCCAGCCACGGGTGGGATCGAGAGACCCAATACTTC; CDR3: CASHGWDRETQYF
J: TRBJ2-7; D: NA; size: few; V: TRBV7-9; DNA: TGTGCCAGCAGTTCAACCGGGGACGAGCAGTACTTC; CDR3: CASSSTGDEQYF
J: TRBJ2-3; D: NA; size: NA; V: TRBV6-5; DNA: TGTGCCGGCAAGGCCGTCGGGAGACGTGGAAAAGATACGCAATATTTT; CDR3: CAGKAVGRRGKDTQYF